This passage covers 2 T cell receptor beta chains from one sample sequenced in a study of cytomegalovirus exposure and HLA in healthy donors. A multiplex PCR was run with 60 Vbeta primers and 13 Jbeta primers. The method was immunoSEQ multiplex PCR; TCRdb's version includes in-frame clones alone and lacks a portion of them. Among under 200,000 clones listed, 80% to 85% were seen once. The sequenced material came from PBMCs. The receptors here all came from a young man in good health and CMV-seronegative.

The J gene is TRBJ2-2, the V gene TRBV5-4, with 11 positions matching TRBD2. J gave up 5 bases and V 4 bases, and 10 bases lay outside the gene matches. Germline loops: CDR1 SGHNT, CDR2 YYREEE (reference sequence). This CDR3 comprises 17 residues. Here the CDR3 reads CASSPLLAGDQTGELFF. As DNA, the CDR3 is TGTGCCAGCAGCCCGCTACTAGCGGGGGATCAAACCGGGGAGCTGTTTTTT.

CDR3 in amino acids: CASSLLVSAEAFF. The DNA for the CDR3 is TGTGCCAGCAGCTTATTAGTTTCCGCTGAAGCTTTCTTT. The V call is TRBV7-9, the J call TRBJ1-1; D unclear. Trimming took off 2 bases at V and 6 bases at J, with 10 bases between the two ends. CDR3 length: 13 residues. CDR1 and CDR2 from the germline V gene are SEHNR and FQNEAQ (reference sequence).